The 12 T cell receptor beta chains presented below share a single source sample, sequenced in a study of blood T cell repertoires in COVID-19. The table came from immunoSEQ multiplex PCR; TCRdb's copy has only in-frame clones and leaves some out. The data show around 120,000 clones, 85% to 90% seen once. Sequencing was carried out using peripheral blood. Receptors originate from a woman in her fifties or sixties with COVID-19, enrolled during active disease.

The CDR3 is CASSHRGGFTGELFF. The CDR3 bases are TGCGCCAGCAGCCACCGGGGGGGCTTCACCGGGGAGCTGTTTTTT. V is TRBV4-3 and J is TRBJ2-2; TRBD2 agrees at 8 bases. V lost 3 bases, J lost 4 bases, and 4 bases stayed unmatched. Germline lookup yields CDR1 LGHNA and CDR2 YSLEER. The CDR3 has 15 amino acids.

The genes are TRBV6-2 or TRBV6-3 and TRBJ1-2; 7 nucleotides line up with TRBD1. The CDR3 runs to 14 residues. The ends lost 2 bases at V and 9 bases at J; junction bases unmatched: 9. The germline V gene encodes CDR1 MNHEY and CDR2 SVGEGT. CDR3 sequence (DNA): TGTGCCAGCAGTTACGCGGGGACAGATAGGAGCTACACCTTC. It yields the protein CASSYAGTDRSYTF.

V gene TRBV10-3 combines with J gene TRBJ2-5; 13 nucleotides align to TRBD2. The CDR3 spans 16 residues. The trim removed 5 bases at V and 5 bases at J, leaving 8 bases unmatched. Germline V lookup: CDR1 ENHRY, CDR2 SYGVKD. CDR3 sequence reads: CAISTGTSGVWETQYF. CDR3 DNA: TGTGCCATCAGTACCGGGACTAGCGGGGTTTGGGAGACCCAGTACTTC.

The chain combines TRBV2 with TRBJ1-5, with 8 bases matching TRBD1. J lost 2 bases, V lost 6 bases, and 6 bases had no gene match. The germline V gene encodes CDR1 SNHLY and CDR2 FYNNEI. The CDR3 contains 15 residues. The CDR3 sequence is CASRDRVSGNQPQHF. CDR3 nucleotides: TGTGCCAGCAGGGACAGGGTCAGCGGCAATCAGCCCCAGCATTTT.

This rearrangement joins TRBV29-1 to TRBJ1-2, with 11 nucleotides matching TRBD1. With V trimmed by 3 bases and J by 8 bases, 11 bases remained unmatched. CDR1 is SQVTM, CDR2 ANQGSEA, per germline. The CDR3 is made up of 15 amino acids. The CDR3 coding sequence is TGCAGCGTTGACCACCGGGACAGGGGGGTGGTCGGCTACACCTTC. This encodes CSVDHRDRGVVGYTF.

The rearrangement links TRBV19 to TRBJ2-6, with a possible D match to TRBD2 (5 bases). In germline, CDR1 is LNHDA, CDR2 SQIVND (reference sequence). The CDR3 has 14 residues. V was cut by 5 bases and J by 4 bases, with 9 bases left in between. The CDR3 nucleotides read TGTGCCAGTAGTGAGACGGGAGGGGCCAACGTCCTGACTTTC. This sequence encodes CASSETGGANVLTF.

This clone was found once. The chain uses TRBV7-4 and TRBJ2-7, with D unclear. V lost 3 bases and J lost 4, with 10 bases in between. Germline assignment: CDR1 SGHVT and CDR2 SQSDAQ. The CDR3 has 13 amino acids. The CDR3 nucleotides are TGTGCCAGCAGCTTTGGCACCCGTTACGAGCAGTACTTC. This sequence encodes CASSFGTRYEQYF. Supplemented by reference TRBV7-4 and TRBJ2-7, the full variable domain reads GAGVSQSPRYKVAKRGRDVALRCDSISGHVTLYWYRQTLGQGSEVLTYSQSDAQRDKSGRPSGRFSAERPERSVSTLKIQRTEQGDSAVYLCASSFGTRYEQYFGPGTRLTVT.

V is TRBV29-1 and J is TRBJ1-2; tentatively, D is TRBD1 (5 bases). V dropped 3 bases and J dropped 0 bases, with 5 bases sitting between them. This CDR3 contains 12 residues. Germline V gene lookup returns CDR1 SQVTM and CDR2 ANQGSEA. CDR3 region: CSVEGPNYGYTF. The CDR3, as DNA: TGCAGCGTTGAGGGGCCTAACTATGGCTACACCTTC.

J is TRBJ1-2 and V is TRBV19; D gene unclear. This CDR3 spans 15 amino acids. The germline V gene encodes CDR1 LNHDA and CDR2 SQIVND (reference sequence). V lost 3 bases, J lost 0 bases, and 11 bases lay in between. This CDR3 is CASSMERSTNYGYTF. Written as DNA, the CDR3 is TGTGCCAGTAGTATGGAGAGGTCCACTAACTATGGCTACACCTTC.

This clone was counted once. The J gene is TRBJ2-7, the V gene TRBV7-6; the match to TRBD2 covers 7 bases. With 1 base clipped from V and 2 bases from J, the junction kept 2 bases outside the gene matches. This CDR3 has 14 residues. CDR1 and CDR2 from the germline V gene are SGHVS and FNYEAQ. The CDR3: CASSLVSGTYEQYF. CDR3 DNA sequence: TGTGCCAGCAGCTTAGTAAGCGGGACCTACGAGCAGTACTTC.

This clone occurred once. The chain employs TRBV5-1 and TRBJ2-7, with TRBD1 as a possible D gene (5 bases). The CDR3 totals 15 residues. From germline, CDR1 is SGHRS and CDR2 YFSETQ. V lost 4 bases and J 6 bases, leaving 20 bases between the germline ends. DNA for the CDR3: TGCGCCAGCAGCCAGAACCAGGGCCAAAAGTCCGAGCAGTACTTC. It encodes CASSQNQGQKSEQYF.

The rearrangement uses TRBV4-3 and TRBJ1-4, with D possibly matching TRBD1 (6 bases). The CDR3 extends over 15 amino acids. Germline V lookup: CDR1 LGHNA, CDR2 YSLEER. Trimming cost V 0 bases and J 5 bases, with 10 bases left between them. This chain's CDR3 is CASSQEATGNEKLFF. Here the CDR3 DNA reads TGCGCCAGCAGCCAAGAAGCTACAGGGAATGAAAAACTGTTTTTT.